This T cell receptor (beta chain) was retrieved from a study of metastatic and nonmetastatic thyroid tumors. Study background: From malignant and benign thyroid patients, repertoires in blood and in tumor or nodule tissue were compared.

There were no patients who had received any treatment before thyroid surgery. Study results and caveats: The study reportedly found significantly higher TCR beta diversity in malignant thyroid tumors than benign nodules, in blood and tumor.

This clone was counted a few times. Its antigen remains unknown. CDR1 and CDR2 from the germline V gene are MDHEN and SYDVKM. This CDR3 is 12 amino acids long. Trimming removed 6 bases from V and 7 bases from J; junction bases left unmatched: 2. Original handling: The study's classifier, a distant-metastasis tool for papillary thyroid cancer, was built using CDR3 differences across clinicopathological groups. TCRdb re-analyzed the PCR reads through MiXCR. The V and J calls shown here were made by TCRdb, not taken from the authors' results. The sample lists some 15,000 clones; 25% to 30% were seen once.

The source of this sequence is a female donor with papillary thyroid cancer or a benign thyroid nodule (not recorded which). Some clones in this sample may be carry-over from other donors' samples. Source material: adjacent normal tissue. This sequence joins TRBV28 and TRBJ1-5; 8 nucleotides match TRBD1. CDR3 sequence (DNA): TGTGCCAGCAGGCAGGGGGCCCAGCCCCAGCATTTT. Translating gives CASRQGAQPQHF.